These 32 T cell receptor beta chains were sequenced from one sample in a study of cytomegalovirus exposure and HLA in healthy donors. With 60 Vbeta and 13 Jbeta primers, the PCR was carried out. Using immunoSEQ multiplex PCR, the repertoire was profiled, and TCRdb retains in-frame clones only, with some absent. The sample's table shows fewer than 200,000 clones. The source material was PBMCs. The receptors were sampled from a man aged 25-45 years in good health and CMV-seronegative.

This chain uses TRBV28 with TRBJ2-1; D call uncertain. The germline CDR1 and CDR2 sequences are MDHEN and SYDVKM. The CDR3 extends over 13 amino acids. Between the trimmed V and J ends, which lost 8 bases and 9 bases, there was a span of 17 bases. The CDR3: CASHSNERSEQFF. Written as DNA, the CDR3 is TGTGCCAGCCATTCGAATGAGCGATCTGAGCAGTTCTTC. The whole variable domain, remainder taken from reference TRBV28 and TRBJ2-1, is DVKVTQSSRYLVKRTGEKVFLECVQDMDHENMFWYRQDPGLGLRLIYFSYDVKMKEKGDIPEGYSVSREKKERFSLILESASTNQTSMYLCASHSNERSEQFFGPGTRLTVL.

The chain carries TRBV30 and TRBJ2-3, with 10 bases fitting TRBD2. Trimming removed 1 base from V and 2 bases from J; junction bases left unmatched: 3. Germline V gene lookup returns CDR1 GTSNPN and CDR2 SVGIG (reference sequence). The CDR3 consists of 15 residues. The CDR3 nucleotides are TGTGCCTGGAGTGAGAGCGGGAGGGCCACAGATACGCAGTATTTT. Residues: CAWSESGRATDTQYF.

The chain joins TRBV13 to TRBJ2-3, with 9 bases aligning to TRBD1. Germline CDR1 PRHDT, CDR2 FYEKMQ (reference sequence). The CDR3 is 16 residues long. The V segment lost 5 bases and the J segment 8 bases; nucleotides outside the gene matches: 14. CDR3 in amino acids: CASSPTPGQGGGTQYF. DNA of the CDR3: TGTGCCAGCAGCCCAACTCCGGGACAGGGAGGTGGTACGCAGTATTTT.

This rearrangement joins TRBV28 to TRBJ2-5, with a possible D match to TRBD1 (5 bases). Germline V gene sequence: CDR1 MDHEN, CDR2 SYDVKM. V was clipped by 3 bases and J by 3 bases, with 14 bases between them. This CDR3 spans 15 amino acids. DNA of the CDR3: TGTGCCAGCAGTTTCTACCCAGGGATTGAAGAGACCCAGTACTTC. Encoded protein: CASSFYPGIEETQYF.

The chain links TRBV19 to TRBJ1-3; 7 positions agree with TRBD1. V trimming: 3 bases; J trimming: 5 bases; junction bases outside the gene matches: 10. The germline CDR1 and CDR2 sequences are LNHDA and SQIVND (reference sequence). This CDR3 is 16 amino acids long. CDR3 in amino acids: CASSIGFRGVRNTIYF. CDR3 nucleotide sequence: TGTGCCAGTAGTATTGGTTTCAGGGGGGTAAGAAACACCATATATTTT.

The V and J genes are TRBV27 and TRBJ2-1, with 11 bases that match TRBD2. The germline gives CDR1 MNHEY, CDR2 SMNVEV (reference sequence). The CDR3 has 15 amino acids. Trimming at V came to 2 bases and at J to 9 bases, leaving 6 bases not matched to a gene. The CDR3 region has the DNA TGTGCCAGCAGTTTACTACTAGCGGGAGTACCTGAGCAGTTCTTC. Encoded protein: CASSLLLAGVPEQFF.

This chain joins TRBV21-1 and TRBJ1-4. TRBV21-1 is given as a pseudogene. The CDR3 has 15 residues. The CDR3 reads CASSNLIQSGEKLFF. The CDR3 bases are TGTGCCAGCAGCAATCTTATCCAGTCGGGTGAAAAACTGTTTTTT.

V gene TRBV7-2 combines with J gene TRBJ2-2, with D possibly matching TRBD1 (6 bases). CDR1 and CDR2 (germline): SGHTA, FQGNSA. V lost 2 bases and J lost 6, with 16 bases in between. The CDR3 is made up of 16 amino acids. The CDR3 DNA follows: TGTGCCAGCAGCTTATTAGGTACAGGGATGGCCGGGGAGCTGTTTTTT. Translation gives CASSLLGTGMAGELFF.

V and J are TRBV9 and TRBJ2-7, with TRBD1 identical over 12 bases. CDR1 and CDR2 (germline): SGDLS, YYNGEE. V dropped 3 bases and J dropped 5; count of bases not matched to a gene: 6. This CDR3 has 15 residues. The CDR3 is CASSAGQGANNEQYF. In DNA form, the CDR3 reads TGTGCCAGCAGCGCGGGACAGGGGGCAAACAACGAGCAGTACTTC.

V and J are TRBV18 and TRBJ2-2, with TRBD1 identical over 7 bases. The germline V gene has CDR1 KGHSH and CDR2 LQKENI. J was trimmed by 0 bases and V by 3 bases; bases with no gene match: 1. The CDR3 has 15 residues. CDR3 in amino acids: CASSPDRSNTGELFF. The CDR3 bases are TGTGCCAGCTCACCGGACAGGTCGAACACCGGGGAGCTGTTTTTT.

V and J are TRBV4-3 and TRBJ2-4; D remains ambiguous. V shed 3 bases and J shed 0 bases, with 6 bases lying between them. The CDR3 length is 14 residues. The germline V gene has CDR1 LGHNA and CDR2 YSLEER. The CDR3: CASSHRVAKNIQYF. CDR3 nucleotide sequence: TGCGCCAGCAGCCACCGGGTAGCCAAAAACATTCAGTACTTC.

The chain is built from TRBV18 and TRBJ1-2; 12 bases line up with TRBD1. The J segment lost 5 bases and the V segment lost 3 bases, leaving 10 bases of the junction unmatched. This CDR3 spans 17 amino acids. Germline CDR1 KGHSH, CDR2 LQKENI. This CDR3 reads CASSPRGTGGPSYGYTF. The CDR3 DNA sequence: TGTGCCAGCTCACCCCGGGGGACAGGGGGCCCCTCATATGGCTACACCTTC.

This rearrangement joins TRBV5-6 to TRBJ2-1; 14 bases map to TRBD2. The CDR3 consists of 16 residues. After removal of 2 bases from V and 3 bases from J, the junction contained 1 base not matched to a gene. Germline-derived CDR1 and CDR2 are SGHDT and YYEEEE. Here the CDR3 reads CASSLGLAGGYNEQFF. CDR3 sequence (DNA): TGTGCCAGCAGCTTAGGACTAGCGGGAGGCTACAATGAGCAGTTCTTC.

The chain employs TRBV5-1 and TRBJ2-7, with TRBD1 as a possible D gene (5 bases). Germline V CDR1 and CDR2: SGHRS, YFSETQ. CDR3 length: 14 residues. Trimming pared 5 bases from V and 3 bases from J, leaving 15 bases between. The CDR3 DNA reads as TGCGCCAGCAGGAGGACGCAGGGAAGCTACGAGCAGTACTTC. Protein sequence: CASRRTQGSYEQYF.

This chain links TRBV19 with TRBJ2-1; TRBD1 agrees at 7 bases. V shed 3 bases and J 9 bases; nucleotides not matched to a gene: 11. Germline V CDR1 and CDR2: LNHDA, SQIVND (reference sequence). The CDR3 extends over 15 amino acids. The CDR3 protein is CASSMPFLQGSEQFF. The CDR3 DNA is TGTGCCAGTAGTATGCCTTTCCTACAGGGGAGTGAGCAGTTCTTC. The whole variable domain, filled in from reference TRBV19 and TRBJ2-1, reads DGGITQSPKYLFRKEGQNVTLSCEQNLNHDAMYWYRQDPGQGLRLIYYSQIVNDFQKGDIAEGYSVSREKKESFPLTVTSAQKNPTAFYLCASSMPFLQGSEQFFGPGTRLTVL.

The chain uses TRBV12-5 and TRBJ2-3; the match to TRBD1 covers 9 bases. The CDR3 loop spans 15 amino acids. V shed 5 bases and J 1 base; nucleotides not matched to a gene: 4. CDR1 and CDR2 from the germline V gene are LGHNT and FRNRAP. CDR3 in amino acids: CASGPGQGGTDTQYF. The CDR3 nucleotides read TGTGCTAGTGGTCCGGGACAGGGCGGCACAGATACGCAGTATTTT. Supplemented by reference TRBV12-5 and TRBJ2-3, the full variable domain reads DARVTQTPRHKVTEMGQEVTMRCQPILGHNTVFWYRQTMMQGLELLAYFRNRAPLDDSGMPKDRFSAEMPDATLATLKIQPSEPRDSAVYFCASGPGQGGTDTQYFGPGTRLTVL.

This chain links TRBV19 with TRBJ1-1; possible D gene TRBD1, 5 bases. Per germline, CDR1 LNHDA and CDR2 SQIVND (reference sequence). The length of the CDR3 is 14 residues. V was clipped by 3 bases and J by 3 bases, with 11 bases between them. CDR3 coding DNA: TGTGCCAGTAGTATCAATGGGGGGGACACTGAAGCTTTCTTT. Amino acid sequence: CASSINGGDTEAFF.

The chain is built from TRBV7-6 and TRBJ1-1, with D perhaps matching TRBD1 (6 bases). V was pared by 5 bases and J by 0 bases, with 16 bases between. The germline V gene has CDR1 SGHVS and CDR2 FNYEAQ. This CDR3 is built from 16 residues. The chain's CDR3 is CASSLLPGALNTEAFF. For the CDR3, the DNA is TGTGCCAGCAGCCTCCTCCCAGGGGCTCTGAACACTGAAGCTTTCTTT.

The rearrangement uses TRBV27 and TRBJ1-1; TRBD1 might be the D (5 bases). There are 14 residues in the CDR3. Looked up from germline, CDR1 is MNHEY and CDR2 is SMNVEV (reference sequence). Deletions cut 2 bases from V and 1 base from J, with 8 bases between. As DNA, the CDR3 is TGTGCCAGCAGTTTAGCCGGGGGGAACACTGAAGCTTTCTTT. Its translation is CASSLAGGNTEAFF.

CDR3 sequence: CASSHQPGLALPTTYEQYF. The CDR3 DNA reads TGTGCCAGCAGCCATCAACCGGGACTAGCGCTCCCGACAACCTACGAGCAGTACTTC. The rearrangement uses TRBV7-9 and TRBJ2-7; TRBD2 matches 10 bases. The CDR3 sequence is 19 residues long. Germline-derived CDR1 and CDR2 are SEHNR and FQNEAQ (reference sequence). V shed 5 bases and J 2 bases; nucleotides not matched to a gene: 18.

This chain connects TRBV29-1 to TRBJ1-2, with a weak D call TRBD1 (5 bases). V shed 5 bases and J shed 4 bases, with 23 bases lying between them. CDR3 length: 16 amino acids. In germline, CDR1 is SQVTM, CDR2 ANQGSEA. The CDR3 loop is CSVSRGSVHESYGYTF. The CDR3 nucleotides read TGCAGCGTTTCCCGGGGGAGTGTACATGAGTCCTATGGCTACACCTTC. Filled out from reference TRBV29-1 and TRBJ1-2, the complete variable domain reads SAVISQKPSRDICQRGTSLTIQCQVDSQVTMMFWYRQQPGQSLTLIATANQGSEATYESGFVIDKFPISRPNLTFSTLTVSNMSPEDSSIYLCSVSRGSVHESYGYTFGSGTRLTVV.

This chain links TRBV10-3 with TRBJ1-1; D is possibly TRBD1 (5 bases). The germline V gene encodes CDR1 ENHRY and CDR2 SYGVKD. The CDR3 is 11 residues long. The DNA of the CDR3 is TGTGCTTCCGGACATTACACTGAAGCTTTCTTT. Amino acids: CASGHYTEAFF.

The V and J genes are TRBV6-5 and TRBJ2-3, with TRBD1 matching 8 bases. Trimming at V came to 6 bases and at J to 2 bases, leaving 7 bases not matched to a gene. This CDR3 is 15 amino acids long. Per the germline V gene, CDR1 is MNHEY and CDR2 is SVGAGI. Here the CDR3 DNA reads TGTGCCAGCAGACTCCGACAGGGGTACACAGATACGCAGTATTTT. It is translated as CASRLRQGYTDTQYF.

The CDR3 spells CASSAPGQGSYGYTF. The CDR3 DNA is TGTGCCAGCAGCGCCCCGGGACAGGGTTCCTATGGCTACACCTTC. The chain employs TRBV11-3 and TRBJ1-2, with TRBD1 identical over 9 bases. The CDR3 sequence is 15 residues long. Germline V gene lookup returns CDR1 SGHNT and CDR2 YENEEA. After removal of 5 bases from V and 4 bases from J, the junction contained 8 bases not matched to a gene. Variable domain in full (rest from reference TRBV11-3 and TRBJ1-2): EAGVVQSPRYKIIEKKQPVAFWCNPISGHNTLYWYLQNLGQGPELLIRYENEEAVDDSQLPKDRFSAERLKGVDSTLKIQPAELGDSAVYLCASSAPGQGSYGYTFGSGTRLTVV.

This chain uses TRBV18 with TRBJ1-1, with a weak D call TRBD1 (5 bases). V lost 2 bases and J 3 bases, leaving 16 bases between the germline ends. CDR3 length equals 16 residues. Germline assignment: CDR1 KGHSH and CDR2 LQKENI. The DNA of the CDR3 is TGTGCCAGCTCACCATACGTCGCAGGGAGGGACACTGAAGCTTTCTTT. Amino acids: CASSPYVAGRDTEAFF.

The gene calls are TRBV4-1 and TRBJ1-4, with 9 bases identical to TRBD1. The CDR3 is 17 residues long. From germline, CDR1 is MGHRA and CDR2 YSYEKL. Losses at the gene ends were 1 base for V and 7 bases for J; bases not matched to a gene: 10. The CDR3 nucleotides read TGCGCCAGCAGCCAAGCAGCACAGGGGGCTTCAAGTGAAAAACTGTTTTTT. Protein sequence: CASSQAAQGASSEKLFF.

The chain carries TRBV5-4 and TRBJ2-1; D gene ambiguous. The CDR3 covers 16 residues. The germline V gene has CDR1 SGHNT and CDR2 YYREEE (reference sequence). V gave up 0 bases and J gave up 7 bases, with 17 bases separating them. The CDR3 spells CASSLDGIGVGNEQFF. In nucleotides, the CDR3 is TGTGCCAGCAGCTTGGACGGAATTGGAGTTGGGAATGAGCAGTTCTTC.

The gene calls are TRBV19 and TRBJ1-5, with D maybe TRBD1 (5 bases). CDR3 length: 15 residues. In germline, CDR1 is LNHDA, CDR2 SQIVND (reference sequence). V lost 6 bases to trimming and J lost 2 bases, with 14 bases between them. CDR3 bases: TGTGCCAGTAGGGCTGCGGGGGTCGGCAATCAGCCCCAGCATTTT. Protein: CASRAAGVGNQPQHF.

The chain joins TRBV28 to TRBJ1-2, with 7 bases identical to TRBD1. Per the germline V gene, CDR1 is MDHEN and CDR2 is SYDVKM. Trimming took 1 base from V and 9 from J; bases not matched to a gene: 2. This CDR3 has 12 amino acids. The CDR3 loop is CASSLSTGSYTF. The CDR3 region has the DNA TGTGCCAGCAGTTTATCGACAGGGAGCTACACCTTC.

This chain connects TRBV27 to TRBJ2-7; 9 bases are a match to TRBD2. The CDR3 is 14 amino acids. Germline V gene sequence: CDR1 MNHEY, CDR2 SMNVEV (reference sequence). V dropped 5 bases and J dropped 1; count of bases not matched to a gene: 3. In DNA, the CDR3 is TGTGCCAGCAGTGTAGCGGGGGAGTCCTACGAGCAGTACTTC. It is translated as CASSVAGESYEQYF.

The chain employs TRBV27 and TRBJ2-5; D might be TRBD1 (6 bases). Trimming pared 3 bases from V and 4 bases from J, leaving 18 bases between. This CDR3 is built from 16 residues. The germline CDR1 and CDR2 sequences are MNHEY and SMNVEV (reference sequence). The CDR3 DNA reads as TGTGCCAGCAGTTTCACAGGGAGAAGACCCCTAGAGACCCAGTACTTC. Translation gives CASSFTGRRPLETQYF.

V usage is TRBV10-3 and J usage is TRBJ2-7; the D gene is possibly TRBD2 (5 bases). Germline CDR1 reads ENHRY; CDR2 reads SYGVKD. This CDR3 is 13 amino acids long. V was cut by 1 base and J by 3 bases, with 7 bases left in between. As DNA, the CDR3 is TGTGCCATCAGTGAGTTGGGAGTCTACGAGCAGTACTTC. This translates into CAISELGVYEQYF.